The clone carrying this T cell receptor (beta chain) was observed many times. The target antigen is unknown. Germline V gene data show CDR1 as DFQATT and CDR2 as SNEGSKA (reference sequence). The trim removed 5 bases at V and 2 bases at J, leaving 5 bases unmatched. The CDR3 is 14 residues long. Specified time point: newly diagnosed GD, antithyroid drugs for less than 3 months. PBMC-extracted RNA yielded the TCR library. The sample belongs to a study of regulatory T cells in long-lasting Graves disease. Notes on the study in general: There was favoring of TRBV28, TRBJ1-2 and TRBJ2-5 in persistent disease.

Arm-PCR of CDR3 regions and iRepertoire HTBI primers were the basis on which TCR beta libraries were built. TCRdb called the multiplex PCR reads again in MiXCR, with one record for every CDR3 protein. The data contain some 460,000 distinct CDR3 sequences, 15% to 20% of them singletons. These same data were also listed under a study on T cells in Graves' hyperthyroidism and ophthalmopathy.

The sequences come from peripheral blood mononuclear cells (PBMCs), collected at new diagnosis, from a patient treated with antithyroid drugs. V gene TRBV20-1 combines with J gene TRBJ2-7; 11 bases agree with TRBD2. The receptor comes from a man between 35 and 55 years old with Graves disease. The CDR3 bases are TGCAGTGCTGCATTAGCGGGAGGGACCTACGAGCAGTACTTC. It encodes CSAALAGGTYEQYF.